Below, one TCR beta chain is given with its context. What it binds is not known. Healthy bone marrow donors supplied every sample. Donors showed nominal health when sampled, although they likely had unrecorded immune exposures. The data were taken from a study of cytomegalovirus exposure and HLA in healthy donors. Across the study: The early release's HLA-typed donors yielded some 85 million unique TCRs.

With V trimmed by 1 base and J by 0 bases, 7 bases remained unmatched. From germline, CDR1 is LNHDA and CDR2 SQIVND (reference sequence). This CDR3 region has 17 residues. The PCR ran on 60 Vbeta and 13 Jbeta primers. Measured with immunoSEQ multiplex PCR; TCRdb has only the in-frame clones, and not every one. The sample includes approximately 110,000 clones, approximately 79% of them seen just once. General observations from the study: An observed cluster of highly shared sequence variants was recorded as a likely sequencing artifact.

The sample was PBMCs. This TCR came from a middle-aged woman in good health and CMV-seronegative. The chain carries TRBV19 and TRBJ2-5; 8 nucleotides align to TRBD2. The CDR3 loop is CASSIGGSGSHQETQYF. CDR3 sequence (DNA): TGTGCCAGTAGTATAGGGGGCAGCGGGAGTCACCAAGAGACCCAGTACTTC.